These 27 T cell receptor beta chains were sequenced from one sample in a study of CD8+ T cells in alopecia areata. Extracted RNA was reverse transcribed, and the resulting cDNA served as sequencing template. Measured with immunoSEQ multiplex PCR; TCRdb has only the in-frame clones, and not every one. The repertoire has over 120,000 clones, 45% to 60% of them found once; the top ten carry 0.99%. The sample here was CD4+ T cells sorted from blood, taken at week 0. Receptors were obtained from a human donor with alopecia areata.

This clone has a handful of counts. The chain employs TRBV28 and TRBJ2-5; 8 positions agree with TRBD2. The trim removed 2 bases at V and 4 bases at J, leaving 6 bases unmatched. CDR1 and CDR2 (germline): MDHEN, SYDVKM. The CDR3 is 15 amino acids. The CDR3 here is CASSLQGSGGETQYF. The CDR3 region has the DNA TGTGCCAGCAGTTTACAGGGAAGCGGGGGAGAGACCCAGTACTTC.

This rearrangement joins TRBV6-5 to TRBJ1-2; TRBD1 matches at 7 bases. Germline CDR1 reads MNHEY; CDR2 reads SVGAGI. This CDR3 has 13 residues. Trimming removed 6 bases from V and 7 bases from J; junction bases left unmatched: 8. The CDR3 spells CASRPQGFPGYTF. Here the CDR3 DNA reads TGTGCCAGCAGACCACAGGGGTTTCCTGGCTACACCTTC.

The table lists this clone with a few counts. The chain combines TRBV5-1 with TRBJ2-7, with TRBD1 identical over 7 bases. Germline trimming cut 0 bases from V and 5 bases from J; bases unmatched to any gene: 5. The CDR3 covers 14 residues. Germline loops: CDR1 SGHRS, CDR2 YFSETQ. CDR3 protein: CASSLGQGEHEQYF. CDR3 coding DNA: TGCGCCAGCAGCTTGGGACAGGGTGAGCACGAGCAGTACTTC. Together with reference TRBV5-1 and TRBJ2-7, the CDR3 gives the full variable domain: KAGVTQTPRYLIKTRGQQVTLSCSPISGHRSVSWYQQTPGQGLQFLFEYFSETQRNKGNFPGRFSGRQFSNSRSEMNVSTLELGDSALYLCASSLGQGEHEQYFGPGTRLTVT.

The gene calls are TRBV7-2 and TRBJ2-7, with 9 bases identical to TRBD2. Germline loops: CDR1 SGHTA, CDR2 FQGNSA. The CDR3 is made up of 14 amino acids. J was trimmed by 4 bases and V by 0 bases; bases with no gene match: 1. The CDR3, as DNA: TGTGCCAGCAGCTTAGCGGCGGGAGGGTACGAGCAGTACTTC. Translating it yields CASSLAAGGYEQYF.

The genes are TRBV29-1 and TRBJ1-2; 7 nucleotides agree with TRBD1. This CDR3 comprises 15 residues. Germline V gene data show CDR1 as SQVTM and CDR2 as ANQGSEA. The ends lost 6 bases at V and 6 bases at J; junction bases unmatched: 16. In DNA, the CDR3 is TGCAGCGTCGCACGGTTAGGGACAGAGCAAGATGGCTACACCTTC. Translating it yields CSVARLGTEQDGYTF.

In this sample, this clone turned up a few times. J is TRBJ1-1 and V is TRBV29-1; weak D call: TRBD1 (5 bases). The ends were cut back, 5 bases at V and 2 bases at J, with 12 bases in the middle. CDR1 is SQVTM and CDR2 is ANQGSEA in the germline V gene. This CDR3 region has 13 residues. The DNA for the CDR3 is TGCAGCGTTCGTGCAGGGCCCAACACTGAAGCTTTCTTT. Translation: CSVRAGPNTEAFF.

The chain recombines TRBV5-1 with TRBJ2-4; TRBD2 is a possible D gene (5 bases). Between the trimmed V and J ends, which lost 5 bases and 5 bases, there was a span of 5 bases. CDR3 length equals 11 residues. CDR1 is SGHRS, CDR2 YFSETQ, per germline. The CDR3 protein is CASRGENIQYF. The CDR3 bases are TGCGCCAGCAGGGGAGAAAACATTCAGTACTTC. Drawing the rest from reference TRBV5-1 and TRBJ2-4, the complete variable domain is KAGVTQTPRYLIKTRGQQVTLSCSPISGHRSVSWYQQTPGQGLQFLFEYFSETQRNKGNFPGRFSGRQFSNSRSEMNVSTLELGDSALYLCASRGENIQYFGAGTRLSVL.

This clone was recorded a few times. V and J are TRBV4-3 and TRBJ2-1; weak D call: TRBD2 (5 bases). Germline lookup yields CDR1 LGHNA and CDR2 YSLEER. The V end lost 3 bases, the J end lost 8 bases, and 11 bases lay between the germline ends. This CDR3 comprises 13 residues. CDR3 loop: CASSQLTGDEQFF. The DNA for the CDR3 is TGCGCCAGCAGCCAGCTCACCGGGGATGAGCAGTTCTTC.

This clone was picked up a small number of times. CDR3 loop: CAISDQNGATGELFF. The CDR3 nucleotides are TGTGCCATCAGTGATCAGAACGGAGCCACCGGGGAGCTGTTTTTT. This chain uses TRBV10-3 with TRBJ2-2; D is unresolved. The ends were cut back, 3 bases at V and 4 bases at J, with 12 bases in the middle. The CDR3 totals 15 residues. Germline-derived CDR1 and CDR2 are ENHRY and SYGVKD.

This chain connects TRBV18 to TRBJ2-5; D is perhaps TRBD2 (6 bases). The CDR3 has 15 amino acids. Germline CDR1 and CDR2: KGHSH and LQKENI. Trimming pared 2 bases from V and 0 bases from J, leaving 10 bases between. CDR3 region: CASSPKRTNQETQYF. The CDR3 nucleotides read TGTGCCAGCTCACCAAAAAGGACTAACCAAGAGACCCAGTACTTC.

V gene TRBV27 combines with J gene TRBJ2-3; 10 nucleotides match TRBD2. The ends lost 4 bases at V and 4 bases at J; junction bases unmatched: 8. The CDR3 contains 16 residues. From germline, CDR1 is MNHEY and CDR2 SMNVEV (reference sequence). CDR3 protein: CASSSSSGSWSDTQYF. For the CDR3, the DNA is TGTGCCAGCAGTTCCTCTAGCGGGAGTTGGTCAGATACGCAGTATTTT.

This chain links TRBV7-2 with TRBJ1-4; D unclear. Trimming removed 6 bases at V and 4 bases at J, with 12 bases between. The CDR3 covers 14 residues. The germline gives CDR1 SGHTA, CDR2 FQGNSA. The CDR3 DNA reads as TGTGCCAGCAGGCCCGGGCCCCATAATGAAAAACTGTTTTTT. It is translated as CASRPGPHNEKLFF.

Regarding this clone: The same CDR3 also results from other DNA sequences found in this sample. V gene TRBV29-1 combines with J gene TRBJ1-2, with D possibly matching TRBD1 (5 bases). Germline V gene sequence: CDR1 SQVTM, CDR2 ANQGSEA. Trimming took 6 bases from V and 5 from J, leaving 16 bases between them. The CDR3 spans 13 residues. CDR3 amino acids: CSVFTGTGYGYTF. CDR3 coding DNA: TGCAGCGTCTTTACCGGGACTGGGTATGGCTACACCTTC.

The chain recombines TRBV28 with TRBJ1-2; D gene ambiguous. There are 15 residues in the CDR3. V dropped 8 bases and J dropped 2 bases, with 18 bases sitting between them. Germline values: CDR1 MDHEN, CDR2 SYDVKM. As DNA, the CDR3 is TGTGCCAGCTCCCTTACTCCGACGGGGAACTATGGCTACACCTTC. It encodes CASSLTPTGNYGYTF.

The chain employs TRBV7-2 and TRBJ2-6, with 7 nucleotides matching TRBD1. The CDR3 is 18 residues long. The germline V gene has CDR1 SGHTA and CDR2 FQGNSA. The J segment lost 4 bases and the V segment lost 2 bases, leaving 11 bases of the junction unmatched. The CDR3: CASSLSGTALGGANVLTF. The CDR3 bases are TGTGCCAGCAGCTTATCGGGGACAGCTTTGGGAGGGGCCAACGTCCTGACTTTC.

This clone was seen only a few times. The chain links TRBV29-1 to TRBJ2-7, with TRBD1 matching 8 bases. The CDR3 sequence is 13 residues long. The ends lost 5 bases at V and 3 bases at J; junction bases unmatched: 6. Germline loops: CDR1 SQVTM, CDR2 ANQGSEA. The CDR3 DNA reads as TGCAGCGTTAAGGTGACAGGGGTCTACGAGCAGTACTTC. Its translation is CSVKVTGVYEQYF.

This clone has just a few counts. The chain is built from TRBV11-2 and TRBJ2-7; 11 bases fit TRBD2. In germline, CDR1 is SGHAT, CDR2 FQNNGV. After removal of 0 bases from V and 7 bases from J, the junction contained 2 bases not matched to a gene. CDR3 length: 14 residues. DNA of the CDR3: TGTGCCAGCAGCTTAGAATGGACTAGCGGGGAGCAGTACTTC. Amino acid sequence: CASSLEWTSGEQYF.

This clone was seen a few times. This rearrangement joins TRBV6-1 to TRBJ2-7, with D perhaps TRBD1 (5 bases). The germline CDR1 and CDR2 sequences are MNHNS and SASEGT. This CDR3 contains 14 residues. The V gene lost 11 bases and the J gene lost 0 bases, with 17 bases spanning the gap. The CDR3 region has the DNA TGTGCCTCAGGGTGGACGGTTAGCTCCTACGAGCAGTACTTC. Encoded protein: CASGWTVSSYEQYF.

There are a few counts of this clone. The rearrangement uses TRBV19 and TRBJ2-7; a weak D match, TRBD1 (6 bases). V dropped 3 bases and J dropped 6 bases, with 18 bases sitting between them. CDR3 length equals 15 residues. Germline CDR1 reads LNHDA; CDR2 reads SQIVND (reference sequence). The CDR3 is CASSILLLDSSEQYF. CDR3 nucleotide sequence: TGTGCCAGTAGTATCCTGCTCCTGGACAGTTCCGAGCAGTACTTC. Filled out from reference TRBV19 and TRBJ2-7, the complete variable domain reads DGGITQSPKYLFRKEGQNVTLSCEQNLNHDAMYWYRQDPGQGLRLIYYSQIVNDFQKGDIAEGYSVSREKKESFPLTVTSAQKNPTAFYLCASSILLLDSSEQYFGPGTRLTVT.

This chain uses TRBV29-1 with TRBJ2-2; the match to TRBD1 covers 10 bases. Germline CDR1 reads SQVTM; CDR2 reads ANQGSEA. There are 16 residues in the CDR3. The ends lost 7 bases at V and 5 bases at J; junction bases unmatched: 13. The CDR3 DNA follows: TGCAGCGGGAGCTCTCCCGGGACAGGGGCGACCGGGGAGCTGTTTTTT. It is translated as CSGSSPGTGATGELFF.

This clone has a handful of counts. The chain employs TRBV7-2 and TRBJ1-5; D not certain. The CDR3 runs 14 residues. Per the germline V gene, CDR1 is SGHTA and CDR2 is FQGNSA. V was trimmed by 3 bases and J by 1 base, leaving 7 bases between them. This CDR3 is CASSFSHSNQPQHF. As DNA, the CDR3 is TGTGCCAGCAGCTTTAGTCACAGCAATCAGCCCCAGCATTTT.

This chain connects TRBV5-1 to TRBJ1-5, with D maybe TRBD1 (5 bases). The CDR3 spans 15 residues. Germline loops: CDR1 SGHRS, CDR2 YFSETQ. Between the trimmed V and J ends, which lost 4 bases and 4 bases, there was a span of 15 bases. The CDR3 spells CASSPRGERNQPQHF. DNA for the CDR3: TGCGCCAGCAGCCCCCGGGGGGAAAGGAATCAGCCCCAGCATTTT.

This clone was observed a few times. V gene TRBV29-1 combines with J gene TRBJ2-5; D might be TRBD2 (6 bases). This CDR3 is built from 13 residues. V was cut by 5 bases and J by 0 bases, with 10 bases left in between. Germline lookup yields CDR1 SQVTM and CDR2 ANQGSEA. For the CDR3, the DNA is TGCAGCGTTCAAAGCGGGTACCAAGAGACCCAGTACTTC. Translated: CSVQSGYQETQYF.

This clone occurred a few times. For the CDR3, the DNA is TGCAGCGTTGCCGCGAGGGTAAACAATGAGCAGTTCTTC. Its translation: CSVAARVNNEQFF. This chain links TRBV29-1 with TRBJ2-1; D perhaps matches TRBD2 (5 bases). V lost 4 bases, J lost 5 bases, and 12 bases lay in between. CDR3 length: 13 residues. Germline V gene data show CDR1 as SQVTM and CDR2 as ANQGSEA.

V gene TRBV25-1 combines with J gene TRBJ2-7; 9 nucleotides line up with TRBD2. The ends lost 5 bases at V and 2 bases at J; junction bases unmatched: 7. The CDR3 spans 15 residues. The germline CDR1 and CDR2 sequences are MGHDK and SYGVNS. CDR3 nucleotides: TGTGCCAGCAGTAATAGCGGGGGCATTACCTACGAGCAGTACTTC. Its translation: CASSNSGGITYEQYF.

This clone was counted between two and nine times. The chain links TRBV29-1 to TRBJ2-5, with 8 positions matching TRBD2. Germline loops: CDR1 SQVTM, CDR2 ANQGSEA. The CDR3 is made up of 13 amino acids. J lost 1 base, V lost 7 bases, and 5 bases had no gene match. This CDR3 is CSGVSGSQETQYF. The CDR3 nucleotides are TGCAGCGGTGTGAGCGGGAGCCAAGAGACCCAGTACTTC.

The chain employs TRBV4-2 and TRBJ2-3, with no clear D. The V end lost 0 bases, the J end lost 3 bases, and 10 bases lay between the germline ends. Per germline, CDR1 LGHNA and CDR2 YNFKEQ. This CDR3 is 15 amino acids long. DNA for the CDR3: TGTGCCAGCAGCCAAGATCTGGGGTCTACAGATACGCAGTATTTT. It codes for CASSQDLGSTDTQYF.